The 15 T cell receptor beta chains below all came from one sample that was sequenced in a study of blood T cell repertoires in COVID-19. Libraries were prepared by immunoSEQ multiplex PCR; TCRdb keeps only in-frame clonotypes and omits some of them. The sample carries around 240,000 clones, roughly 88% recorded once. The specimen sequenced was PBMCs or T cells enriched from blood (not recorded which). The receptor set was obtained from a woman in her forties or fifties who had recovered from COVID-19.

The chain links TRBV7-2 to TRBJ1-6, with D possibly being TRBD1 (6 bases). This CDR3 has 16 residues. Germline CDR1 reads SGHTA; CDR2 reads FQGNSA. V lost 3 bases to trimming and J lost 2 bases, with 11 bases between them. The CDR3 coding sequence is TGTGCCAGCAGCTTGATGGGGGCGACCTATAATTCACCCCTCCACTTT. Translating it yields CASSLMGATYNSPLHF.

The J gene is TRBJ1-5, the V gene TRBV4-3; D possibly corresponds to TRBD1 (5 bases). The CDR3 has 14 residues. Trimming stripped 4 bases from V and 1 base from J, with 8 bases between. Germline V CDR1 and CDR2: LGHNA, YSLEER. This CDR3 is CASSPDNSNQPQHF. CDR3 DNA: TGCGCCAGCAGCCCGGACAACAGCAATCAGCCCCAGCATTTT.

The chain recombines TRBV28 with TRBJ1-2; D gene uncertain. Trimming cost V 8 bases and J 5 bases, with 24 bases left between them. The CDR3 covers 16 residues. Germline V gives CDR1 MDHEN, CDR2 SYDVKM. The CDR3 nucleotides are TGTGCCAGCGCGGAGGGTGGAGCGGGAGTCAATTATGGCTACACCTTC. Its protein product is CASAEGGAGVNYGYTF.

The chain is built from TRBV28 and TRBJ2-5; 10 bases align to TRBD2. The J segment lost 1 base and the V segment lost 5 bases, leaving 7 bases of the junction unmatched. The CDR3 spans 16 residues. CDR1 and CDR2 from the germline V gene are MDHEN and SYDVKM. The CDR3 is CASSEASGRFQETQYF. The CDR3 bases are TGTGCCAGCAGTGAGGCTAGCGGGAGATTCCAAGAGACCCAGTACTTC.

This clone was counted a few times. The V call is TRBV28, the J call TRBJ1-1; a weak D match, TRBD1 (6 bases). The CDR3 spans 18 residues. Germline values: CDR1 MDHEN, CDR2 SYDVKM. V was pared by 7 bases and J by 1 base, with 25 bases between. The CDR3 bases are TGTGCCAGCAAACCGGGACAAATAAGGGGAATAAGGAACACTGAAGCTTTCTTT. Protein sequence: CASKPGQIRGIRNTEAFF.

In DNA, the CDR3 is TGTGCCAGCAGCCTCCAAGGACAGGGGGCTTACGAGCAGTACTTC. Translated: CASSLQGQGAYEQYF. The rearrangement joins TRBV7-3 to TRBJ2-7; 11 bases are a match to TRBD1. The CDR3 extends over 15 amino acids. J lost 4 bases, V lost 5 bases, and 7 bases had no gene match. From germline, CDR1 is SGHTA and CDR2 FQGTGA. The full variable domain, rest sourced from reference TRBV7-3 and TRBJ2-7, is GAGVSQTPSNKVTEKGKYVELRCDPISGHTALYWYRQSLGQGPEFLIYFQGTGAADDSGLPNDRFFAVRPEGSVSTLKIQRTERGDSAVYLCASSLQGQGAYEQYFGPGTRLTVT.

This clone was picked up a small number of times. The chain couples TRBV5-1 to TRBJ2-5, with 12 bases lining up with TRBD2. The CDR3 extends over 16 amino acids. Germline V gene sequence: CDR1 SGHRS, CDR2 YFSETQ. Trimming took 4 bases from V and 2 from J; bases not matched to a gene: 6. The CDR3 coding sequence is TGCGCCAGCAGCCTCCAAGGACTAGCGGGACAAGAGACCCAGTACTTC. It encodes CASSLQGLAGQETQYF.

The CDR3 spells CASSLIAGGTYEQYF. The CDR3 DNA reads as TGCGCCAGCAGCTTGATAGCGGGGGGGACCTACGAGCAGTACTTC. The V call is TRBV5-1, the J call TRBJ2-7, with 11 positions matching TRBD2. Looked up from germline, CDR1 is SGHRS and CDR2 is YFSETQ. The CDR3 is made up of 15 amino acids. The J segment lost 2 bases and the V segment lost 1 base, leaving 2 bases of the junction unmatched.

The genes are TRBV28 and TRBJ2-7; 12 bases match TRBD2. CDR1 MDHEN and CDR2 SYDVKM come from the germline V gene. The J segment lost 3 bases and the V segment lost 7 bases, leaving 7 bases of the junction unmatched. The CDR3 length is 15 residues. The CDR3 sequence is CASKQGLAGIYEQYF. The CDR3 DNA follows: TGTGCCAGCAAACAGGGACTAGCGGGTATCTACGAGCAGTACTTC.

In this sample, this clone turned up once. The chain uses TRBV5-6 and TRBJ1-1, with TRBD1 matching 8 bases. Germline V gene lookup returns CDR1 SGHDT and CDR2 YYEEEE. Losses at the gene ends were 4 bases for V and 0 bases for J; bases not matched to a gene: 8. The CDR3 has 16 residues. CDR3 in DNA: TGTGCCAGCAGCCGAAGGGGACAGGCCCTGAACACTGAAGCTTTCTTT. Its protein is CASSRRGQALNTEAFF.

J is TRBJ1-2 and V is TRBV13, with TRBD1 as a possible D gene (6 bases). Trimming removed 10 bases from V and 0 bases from J, with 12 bases in between. This CDR3 has 13 amino acids. CDR1 PRHDT and CDR2 FYEKMQ come from the germline V gene (reference sequence). The CDR3 sequence is CANSDSTNYGYTF. In DNA, the CDR3 is TGTGCCAACTCGGACAGTACTAACTATGGCTACACCTTC.

This clone was found many times. J is TRBJ1-1 and V is TRBV6-5; D unresolved. Germline CDR1 is MNHEY and CDR2 is SVGAGI. Trimming stripped 2 bases from V and 13 bases from J, with 14 bases between. The CDR3 sequence is 12 residues long. The CDR3, as DNA: TGTGCCAGCAGTTACCGACAAGGCCGCGTTTTCTTT. Protein sequence: CASSYRQGRVFF.

V and J are TRBV2 and TRBJ1-4; tentatively, D is TRBD1 (5 bases). Trimming shortened V by 6 bases and J by 4 bases, and 12 bases separated the two germline ends. CDR1 is SNHLY and CDR2 is FYNNEI in the germline V gene. CDR3 length: 14 amino acids. The CDR3 protein is CASSNNGGNEKLFF. Written as DNA, the CDR3 is TGTGCCAGCAGCAATAACGGGGGTAATGAAAAACTGTTTTTT.

This clone was counted a few times. The V and J genes are TRBV7-2 and TRBJ1-5; D not resolved. The CDR3 is 13 amino acids. The V gene's germline CDR1 is SGHTA and CDR2 FQGNSA. V was clipped by 4 bases and J by 5 bases, with 9 bases between them. CDR3 protein: CASSSRSDQPQHF. CDR3 nucleotide sequence: TGTGCCAGCAGCTCGCGATCGGATCAGCCCCAGCATTTT.

The chain combines TRBV28 with TRBJ1-4, with D possibly TRBD1 on 5 matching bases. Deletions cut 8 bases from V and 10 bases from J, with 20 bases between. Germline V gene lookup returns CDR1 MDHEN and CDR2 SYDVKM. CDR3 length: 14 amino acids. CDR3 nucleotide sequence: TGTGCCAGCGGGCCCCCACCGGGGGAGCGAAAACTGTTTTTT. As protein: CASGPPPGERKLFF.